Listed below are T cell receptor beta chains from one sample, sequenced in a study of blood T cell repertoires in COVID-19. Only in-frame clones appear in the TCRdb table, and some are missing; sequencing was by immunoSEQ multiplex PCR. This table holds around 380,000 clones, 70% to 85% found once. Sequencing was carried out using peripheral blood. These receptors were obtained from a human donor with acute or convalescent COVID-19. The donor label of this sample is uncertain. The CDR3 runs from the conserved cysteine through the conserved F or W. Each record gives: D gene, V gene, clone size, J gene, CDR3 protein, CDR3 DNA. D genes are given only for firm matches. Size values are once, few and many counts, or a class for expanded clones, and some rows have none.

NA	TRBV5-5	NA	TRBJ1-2	CASSATGYGYTF	TGTGCCAGCAGCGCCACAGGGTATGGCTACACCTTC
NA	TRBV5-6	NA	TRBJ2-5	CASSKKRMWATPLGTQYF	TGTGCCAGCAGCAAGAAACGCATGTGGGCCACCCCACTGGGGACCCAGTACTTC
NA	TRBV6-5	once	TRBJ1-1	CASRRSQGMNTEAFF	TGTGCCAGCAGGCGATCACAGGGCATGAACACTGAAGCTTTCTTT
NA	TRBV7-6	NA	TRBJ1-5	CASSLTGMNNQPQHF	TGTGCCAGCAGCTTAACGGGTATGAACAATCAGCCCCAGCATTTT
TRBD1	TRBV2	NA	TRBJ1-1	CARSGGTGMYTEAFF	TGTGCCAGGTCGGGGGGGACAGGGATGTACACTGAAGCTTTCTTT
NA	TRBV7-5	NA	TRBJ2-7	CVRSLSGNEQYF	TGTGTCAGAAGCCTCAGCGGGAACGAGCAGTACTTC
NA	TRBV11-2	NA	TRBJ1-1	CASSPQGLNTEAFF	TGTGCCAGCAGCCCACAGGGACTGAACACTGAAGCTTTCTTT
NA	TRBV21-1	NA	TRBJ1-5	CASPSRQGQGNQPQHF	TGTGCCTCCCCTTCGAGGCAGGGCCAGGGCAATCAGCCCCAGCATTTT
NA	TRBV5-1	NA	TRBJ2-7	CASSLGSVGDYEQYF	TGCGCCAGCAGCTTGGGAAGCGTAGGGGACTACGAGCAGTACTTC
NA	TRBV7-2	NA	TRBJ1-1	CASSLVNARQSLAFF	TGTGCCAGCAGCTTAGTAAACGCTAGGCAGTCGTTAGCTTTCTTT
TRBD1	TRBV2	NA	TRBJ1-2	CASSAPGQGYGYTF	TGTGCCAGCAGTGCACCGGGACAGGGATATGGCTACACCTTC
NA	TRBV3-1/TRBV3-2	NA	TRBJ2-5	CASSLTGHYQETQYF	TGTGCCAGCAGCCTGACAGGCCACTACCAAGAGACCCAGTACTTC
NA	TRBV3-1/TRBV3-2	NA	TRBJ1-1	CASSQESLKAFF	TGTGCCAGCAGCCAGGAGTCGCTGAAGGCTTTCTTT
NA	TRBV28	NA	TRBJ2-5	CASEGVPGTQYF	TGTGCCAGCGAGGGGGTCCCCGGGACCCAGTACTTC
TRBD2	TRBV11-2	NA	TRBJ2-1	CASSLGPAGVSNEQFF	TGTGCCAGCAGCTTAGGGCCAGCGGGAGTCTCCAATGAGCAGTTCTTC
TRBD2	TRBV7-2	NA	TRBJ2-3	CASSSYGTSGSSTQYF	TGTGCCAGCAGCTCATACGGTACTAGCGGGAGCTCTACGCAGTATTTT
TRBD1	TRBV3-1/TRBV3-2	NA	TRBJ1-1	CASSLLPGGRGTEAFF	TGTGCCAGCAGCCTGCTTCCAGGGGGTCGGGGGACTGAAGCTTTCTTT
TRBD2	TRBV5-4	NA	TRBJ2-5	CASSSGLAGGETQYF	TGTGCCAGCAGCTCGGGACTAGCGGGAGGAGAGACCCAGTACTTC
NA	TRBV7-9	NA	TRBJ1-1	CASSLRFRSEAFF	TGTGCCAGCAGCTTAAGATTTAGGAGTGAAGCTTTCTTT
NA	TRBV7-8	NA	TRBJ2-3	CASSLGTGITLGERTDTQYF	TGTGCCAGCAGCTTGGGCACAGGGATTACCCTAGGTGAACGCACAGATACGCAGTATTTT
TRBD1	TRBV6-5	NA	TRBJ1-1	CASSSQGALSATEAFF	TGTGCCAGCAGTTCACAGGGGGCCTTATCGGCCACTGAAGCTTTCTTT
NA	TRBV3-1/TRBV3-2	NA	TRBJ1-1	CASSPTGGVGTEAFF	TGTGCCAGCAGCCCTACTGGGGGGGTCGGAACTGAAGCTTTCTTT
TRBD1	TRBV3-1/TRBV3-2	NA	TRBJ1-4	CASSRDRGPSNEKLFF	TGTGCCAGCAGCCGGGACAGGGGCCCTTCTAATGAAAAACTGTTTTTT
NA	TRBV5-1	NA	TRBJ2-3	CASSSGSWSTDTQYF	TGCGCCAGCAGCTCGGGGTCTTGGAGCACAGATACGCAGTATTTT
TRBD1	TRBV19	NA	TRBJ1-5	CASSPRQGKHQPQHF	TGTGCCAGTAGTCCCCGACAGGGGAAGCATCAGCCCCAGCATTTT
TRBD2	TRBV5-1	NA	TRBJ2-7	CASSLRSGLAGGAYEQYF	TGCGCCAGCAGCTTGCGGTCGGGACTAGCGGGGGGGGCCTACGAGCAGTACTTC
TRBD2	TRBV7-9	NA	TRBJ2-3	CASSAIAGATDTQYF	TGTGCCAGCAGCGCAATAGCGGGGGCCACAGATACGCAGTATTTT
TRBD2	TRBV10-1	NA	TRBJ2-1	CASSRGGGNEQFF	TGCGCCAGCAGTCGGGGGGGAGGCAATGAGCAGTTCTTC
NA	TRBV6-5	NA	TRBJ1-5	CASRGSSNQPQHF	TGTGCCAGCAGGGGCAGCAGCAATCAGCCCCAGCATTTT
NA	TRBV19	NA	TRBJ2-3	CASRSGSTDTQYF	TGTGCCAGTAGAAGCGGGAGCACAGATACGCAGTATTTT
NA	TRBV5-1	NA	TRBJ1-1	CASTSAGYTEAFF	TGCGCCAGCACCTCCGCTGGCTACACTGAAGCTTTCTTT
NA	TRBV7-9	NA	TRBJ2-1	CASSLASVYNEQFF	TGTGCCAGCAGCTTAGCTTCCGTGTACAATGAGCAGTTCTTC
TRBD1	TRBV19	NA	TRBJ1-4	CASRPTGRTNEKLFF	TGTGCCAGTAGGCCGACAGGGCGCACTAATGAAAAACTGTTTTTT
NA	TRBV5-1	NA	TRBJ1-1	CASSRDSSNTEAFF	TGCGCCAGCAGTCGGGACTCCTCGAACACTGAAGCTTTCTTT
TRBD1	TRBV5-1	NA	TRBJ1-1	CASRQGEMRNTEAFF	TGCGCCAGCAGACAGGGGGAAATGAGGAACACTGAAGCTTTCTTT
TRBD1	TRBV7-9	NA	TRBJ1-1	CASSLTGPTEAFF	TGTGCCAGCAGCTTGACAGGGCCCACTGAAGCTTTCTTT
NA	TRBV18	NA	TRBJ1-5	CASSPPGRASNQPQHF	TGTGCCAGCTCACCTCCCGGGAGGGCGAGCAATCAGCCCCAGCATTTT
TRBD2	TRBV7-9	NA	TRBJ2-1	CASSSTSGRGLDEQFF	TGTGCCAGCAGCTCTACAAGCGGGAGGGGCTTGGATGAGCAGTTCTTC
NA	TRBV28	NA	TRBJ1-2	CASSHPNGYTF	TGTGCCAGCAGTCACCCTAATGGCTACACCTTC
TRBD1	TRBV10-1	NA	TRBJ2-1	CASSEGDRDGNNEQFF	TGCGCCAGCAGTGAGGGGGACAGGGATGGGAACAATGAGCAGTTCTTC
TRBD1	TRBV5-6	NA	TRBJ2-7	CASSYRDRTSGEQYF	TGTGCCAGCAGCTACCGGGACAGGACTTCGGGGGAGCAGTACTTC
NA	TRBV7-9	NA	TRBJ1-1	CASSVRRGGTEAFF	TGTGCCAGCAGCGTGCGTCGGGGAGGCACTGAAGCTTTCTTT
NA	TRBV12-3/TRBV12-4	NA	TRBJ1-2	CASRKQGIDGYTF	TGTGCCAGCAGAAAACAGGGAATTGATGGCTACACCTTC
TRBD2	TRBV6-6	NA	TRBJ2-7	CASSLSRRTSGFYEQYF	TGTGCCAGCAGTCTCAGCCGACGGACTAGCGGGTTTTACGAGCAGTACTTC
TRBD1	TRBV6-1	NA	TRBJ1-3	CASSEAWWTGERRGNTIYF	TGTGCCAGCAGTGAAGCGTGGTGGACAGGGGAAAGAAGAGGAAACACCATATATTTT
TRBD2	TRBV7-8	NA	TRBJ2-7	CASSLFAGTSGPYEQYF	TGTGCCAGCAGCTTATTTGCCGGGACTAGCGGCCCCTACGAGCAGTACTTC
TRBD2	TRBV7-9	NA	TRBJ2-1	CASKAGAYNEQFF	TGTGCCAGCAAAGCGGGGGCCTACAATGAGCAGTTCTTC
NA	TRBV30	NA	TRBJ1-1	CAWSWGVNTEAFF	TGTGCCTGGAGTTGGGGAGTTAACACTGAAGCTTTCTTT
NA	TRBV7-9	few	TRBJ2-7	CASSLNREPSEQYF	TGTGCCAGCAGCTTGAACCGGGAACCTTCCGAGCAGTACTTC